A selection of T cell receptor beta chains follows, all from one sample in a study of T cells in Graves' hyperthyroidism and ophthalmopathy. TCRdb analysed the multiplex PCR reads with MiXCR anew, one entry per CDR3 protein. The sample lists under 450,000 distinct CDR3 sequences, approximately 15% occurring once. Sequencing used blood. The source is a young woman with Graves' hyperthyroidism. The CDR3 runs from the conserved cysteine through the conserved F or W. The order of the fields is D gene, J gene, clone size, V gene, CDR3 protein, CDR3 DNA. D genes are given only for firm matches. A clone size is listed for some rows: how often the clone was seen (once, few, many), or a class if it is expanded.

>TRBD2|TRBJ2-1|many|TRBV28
CASSLLIPAGSTYNEQFF
TGTGCCAGCAGTTTATTGATCCCAGCGGGAAGCACCTACAATGAGCAGTTCTTC
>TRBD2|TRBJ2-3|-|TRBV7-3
CASSLFSGGATDTQYF
TGTGCCAGCAGCTTATTTAGCGGGGGAGCAACAGATACGCAGTATTTT
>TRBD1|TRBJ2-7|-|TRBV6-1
CASRKTGDSYEQYF
TGTGCCAGCAGGAAGACAGGGGACTCCTACGAGCAGTACTTC
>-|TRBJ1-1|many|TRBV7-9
CASSLDGGNTEAFF
TGTGCCAGCAGCTTAGACGGTGGGAACACTGAAGCTTTCTTT
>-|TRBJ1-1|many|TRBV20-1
CSAVSPGGRTEAFF
TGCAGTGCCGTCTCCCCGGGGGGGCGGACTGAAGCTTTCTTT
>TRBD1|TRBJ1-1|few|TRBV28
CASSLSGTGEFEAFF
TGTGCCAGCAGTTTATCCGGGACAGGGGAATTTGAAGCTTTCTTT
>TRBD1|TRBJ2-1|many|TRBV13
CASSFPSGQGLGEQFF
TGTGCCAGCAGCTTCCCAAGCGGACAGGGATTAGGTGAGCAGTTCTTC
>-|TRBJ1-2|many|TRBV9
CASSEPGAGGYGYTF
TGTGCCAGCAGTGAACCGGGGGCAGGCGGCTATGGCTACACCTTC
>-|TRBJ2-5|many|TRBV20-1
CSAEGPGLQETQYF
TGCAGTGCCGAAGGACCGGGGCTTCAAGAGACCCAGTACTTC
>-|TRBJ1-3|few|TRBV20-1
CSARAVGGGNTIYF
TGCAGTGCTAGAGCCGTCGGTGGGGGAAACACCATATATTTT
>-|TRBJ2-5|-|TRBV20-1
CSAGNRDVETQYF
TGCAGTGCTGGCAACAGGGACGTAGAGACCCAGTACTTC
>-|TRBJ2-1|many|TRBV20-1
CSAREGENEQFF
TGCAGTGCTAGAGAGGGGGAAAATGAGCAGTTCTTC
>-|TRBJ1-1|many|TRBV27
CASSLIGGRDTEAFF
TGTGCCAGCAGTTTAATTGGGGGCAGGGACACTGAAGCTTTCTTT
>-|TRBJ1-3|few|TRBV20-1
CSARGSAHSGNTIYF
TGCAGTGCTAGAGGATCGGCGCACTCTGGAAACACCATATATTTT